Below, 7 T cell receptor beta chains from the same sample are listed, as sequenced in a study of cytomegalovirus exposure and HLA in healthy donors (dated 2017 in TCRdb). Library prep was done by the immunoSEQ multiplex PCR assay. For the multiplex PCR, a mixture combining 60 forward primers for TCR Vbeta segments and 13 reverse primers for TCR Jbeta segments was used. TCRdb's version of the immuneACCESS table is confined to in-frame rearrangements and falls short of the full clone set. An unresolved V gene accounts for under half of the shortfall where checked; the remainder is of unknown origin. The table for this sample lists more than 150,000 clones; about 80% of them were counted only once. The leading ten clones occupy under 2% of the sample. Specimen: PBMCs. Receptors originate from a woman in her 30s in good health and CMV-seronegative.

The rearrangement joins TRBV5-1 to TRBJ1-4; TRBD1 matches 9 bases. The CDR3 is 16 residues long. Unmatched junction bases numbered 9, after V lost 1 base and J lost 8 bases. The germline CDR1 and CDR2 sequences are SGHRS and YFSETQ. CDR3 DNA: TGCGCCAGCAGCTTGCTGAACAGGGGGCTTGGGGAAAAACTGTTTTTT. Translating gives CASSLLNRGLGEKLFF.

The rearrangement joins TRBV5-1 to TRBJ1-2; 7 nucleotides match TRBD1. The CDR3 spans 15 residues. Trimming at V came to 2 bases and at J to 1 base, leaving 5 bases not matched to a gene. Germline CDR1 reads SGHRS; CDR2 reads YFSETQ. The CDR3, as DNA: TGCGCCAGCAGCTTCTACAGGGGTTTTAACTATGGCTACACCTTC. As protein: CASSFYRGFNYGYTF. The variable domain in full, completed from reference TRBV5-1 and TRBJ1-2, reads KAGVTQTPRYLIKTRGQQVTLSCSPISGHRSVSWYQQTPGQGLQFLFEYFSETQRNKGNFPGRFSGRQFSNSRSEMNVSTLELGDSALYLCASSFYRGFNYGYTFGSGTRLTVV.

V usage is TRBV29-1 and J usage is TRBJ2-2; D is unresolved. V lost 4 bases, J lost 5 bases, and 8 bases lay in between. Germline V CDR1 and CDR2: SQVTM, ANQGSEA. The CDR3 spans 12 residues. The CDR3 here is CSVVAQTGELFF. In nucleotides, the CDR3 is TGCAGCGTTGTGGCTCAAACCGGGGAGCTGTTTTTT.

The genes are TRBV4-1 and TRBJ2-7, with 8 bases aligning to TRBD1. Per germline, CDR1 MGHRA and CDR2 YSYEKL. This CDR3 is built from 16 residues. The J segment lost 2 bases and the V segment lost 0 bases, leaving 6 bases of the junction unmatched. This CDR3 is CASSQERGTGTYEQYF. The CDR3 DNA is TGCGCCAGCAGCCAAGAGAGGGGGACAGGAACCTACGAGCAGTACTTC.

The chain carries TRBV7-3 and TRBJ2-3, with D maybe TRBD2 (6 bases). CDR3 size: 16 residues. CDR1 SGHTA and CDR2 FQGTGA come from the germline V gene. V lost 5 bases, J lost 9 bases, and 24 bases lay in between. The CDR3 region has the DNA TGTGCCAGCAGCAAACCAGGGACTGCCTCACAATACACGCAGTATTTT. Amino acids: CASSKPGTASQYTQYF.

The rearrangement joins TRBV6-4 to TRBJ1-2; 8 bases match TRBD1. The CDR3 has 17 residues. V lost 4 bases and J lost 2; bases outside the gene matches: 12. In germline, CDR1 is MRHNA, CDR2 SNTAGT. The DNA for the CDR3 is TGTGCCAGCAGTGCCGAGCACGGACAGGGTTTCAACTATGGCTACACCTTC. Protein product: CASSAEHGQGFNYGYTF.

This clone was seen only a few times. The rearrangement joins TRBV16 to TRBJ2-7; 7 nucleotides match TRBD1. V lost 4 bases and J lost 7; bases outside the gene matches: 7. Germline V gene data show CDR1 as KGHSY and CDR2 as FQNENV. The CDR3 is 13 amino acids. The CDR3 coding sequence is TGTGCCAGCAGCCGAGTTACAGGGGTTGAGCAGTACTTC. Translation: CASSRVTGVEQYF.